The rows below give T cell receptor beta chains drawn from one sample of a study of cytomegalovirus exposure and HLA in healthy donors. Profiled with immunoSEQ multiplex PCR; TCRdb holds only in-frame clones, not every one. The data hold around 250,000 clones, with around 81% observed a single time. The sequencing input was PBMCs. These receptors came from a woman aged 55-69 years in good health and CMV-seropositive. Both conserved end residues are trimmed from each CDR3. Each record gives: V gene, J gene, CDR3 protein.

v_call: TRBV10-3
j_call: TRBJ1-1
cdr3_aa: AISDPVASGNTEAF

v_call: TRBV30
j_call: TRBJ1-5
cdr3_aa: AWSVRSNQPQH

v_call: TRBV27
j_call: TRBJ2-5
cdr3_aa: ASSTAGQETQY

v_call: TRBV6-5
j_call: TRBJ2-5
cdr3_aa: ASSYSRYQETQY

v_call: TRBV7-9
j_call: TRBJ2-7
cdr3_aa: ASSLASGLETYEQY

v_call: TRBV28
j_call: TRBJ2-7
cdr3_aa: ASRSGGSQY

v_call: TRBV5-1
j_call: TRBJ2-1
cdr3_aa: ASSLVGGNGEQF

v_call: TRBV4-1
j_call: TRBJ2-4
cdr3_aa: ASSQGLSRGRTKNIQY

v_call: TRBV5-1
j_call: TRBJ2-3
cdr3_aa: ASRGGQATDTQY

v_call: TRBV11-2
j_call: TRBJ1-2
cdr3_aa: ASRPLTGGGGYT

v_call: TRBV5-6
j_call: TRBJ2-3
cdr3_aa: ASSLPTGGTDTQY

v_call: TRBV6-1
j_call: TRBJ1-1
cdr3_aa: ASSEAWATVNTEAF

v_call: TRBV2
j_call: TRBJ1-1
cdr3_aa: ASSESGGQANTEAF

v_call: TRBV30
j_call: TRBJ2-1
cdr3_aa: AFLRRLAEYNEQF

v_call: TRBV11-2
j_call: TRBJ2-7
cdr3_aa: ASSAGLPYEQY

v_call: TRBV7-2
j_call: TRBJ2-2
cdr3_aa: ASSFPGLAITGELF

v_call: TRBV7-2
j_call: TRBJ2-2
cdr3_aa: ASSLTSGNTGELF

v_call: TRBV7-9
j_call: TRBJ1-4
cdr3_aa: ASSLPSGGSEKLF

v_call: TRBV5-1
j_call: TRBJ2-7
cdr3_aa: ASRKQGYEQY

v_call: TRBV7-3
j_call: TRBJ2-7
cdr3_aa: ASSLTGQGAREQY

v_call: TRBV27
j_call: TRBJ2-7
cdr3_aa: AWNSGSEQY

v_call: TRBV18
j_call: TRBJ2-5
cdr3_aa: ASSPRGQETQY

v_call: TRBV7-9
j_call: TRBJ2-7
cdr3_aa: ASTTGTGRPYEQY

v_call: TRBV28
j_call: TRBJ2-5
cdr3_aa: ASSFEETQY

v_call: TRBV28
j_call: TRBJ1-3
cdr3_aa: ASRRTGNRGQSGNTIY

v_call: TRBV14
j_call: -
cdr3_aa: ASSQHRTSGPHEQY

v_call: TRBV7-9
j_call: TRBJ1-2
cdr3_aa: ASSLAEYGYT

v_call: TRBV6-6
j_call: TRBJ2-1
cdr3_aa: ASSYSRGRSYNEQF

v_call: TRBV28
j_call: TRBJ1-2
cdr3_aa: ASSWQGRSYT

v_call: TRBV27
j_call: TRBJ1-2
cdr3_aa: ASSLGGAARGGYT

v_call: TRBV4-1
j_call: TRBJ2-2
cdr3_aa: ASSSVAGELF

v_call: TRBV7-9
j_call: TRBJ1-1
cdr3_aa: ASSGWDRGVNTEAF